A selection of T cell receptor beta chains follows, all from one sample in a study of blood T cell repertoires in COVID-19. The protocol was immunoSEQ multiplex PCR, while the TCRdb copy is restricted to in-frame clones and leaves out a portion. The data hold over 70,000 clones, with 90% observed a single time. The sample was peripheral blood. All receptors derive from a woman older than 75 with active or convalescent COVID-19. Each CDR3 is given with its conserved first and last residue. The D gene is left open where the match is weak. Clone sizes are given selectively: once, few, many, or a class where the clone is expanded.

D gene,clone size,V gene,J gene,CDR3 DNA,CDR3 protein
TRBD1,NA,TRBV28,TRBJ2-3,TGTGCCAGCAGTTGGACAGGGGGCCGAGATACGCAGTATTTT,CASSWTGGRDTQYF
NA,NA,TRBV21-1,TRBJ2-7,TGTGCCAGCAGCACCCGACAGGGGGGCCTAATCTCCTACGAGCAGTACTTC,CASSTRQGGLISYEQYF
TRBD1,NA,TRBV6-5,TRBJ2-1,TGTGCCAGCAAAACCCGGGACAGCTCCTACAATGAGCAGTTCTTC,CASKTRDSSYNEQFF
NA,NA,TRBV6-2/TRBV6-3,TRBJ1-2,TGTGCCAGCAGTTGGGGGACACTTCCTAACTATGGCTACACCTTC,CASSWGTLPNYGYTF
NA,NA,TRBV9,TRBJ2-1,TGTGCCAGCAGCGCCGCCGCCAGCTCCTACAATGAGCAGTTCTTC,CASSAAASSYNEQFF
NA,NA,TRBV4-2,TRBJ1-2,TGTGCCAGCAGCCAAGATATCCGGGGAAGCTACACCTTC,CASSQDIRGSYTF
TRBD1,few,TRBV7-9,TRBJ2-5,TGTGCCAGCAGCTTATGGACAGGGGGCATTCAAGAGACCCAGTACTTC,CASSLWTGGIQETQYF
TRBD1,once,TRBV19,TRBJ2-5,TGTGCCAGTAGTATAGGGGGGACAGGGGTATACCAAGAGACCCAGTACTTC,CASSIGGTGVYQETQYF
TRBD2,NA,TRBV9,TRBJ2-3,TGTGCCAGCAGCGTAGTGTCTAGCGGACCCACAGATACGCAGTATTTT,CASSVVSSGPTDTQYF
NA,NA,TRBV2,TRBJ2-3,TGTGCCAGCAGTGCAGACCTAGCGGATACGCAGTATTTT,CASSADLADTQYF
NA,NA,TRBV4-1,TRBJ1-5,TGCGCCAGCAGCCAAGGTCCGGAGGGTCAGCCCCAGCATTTT,CASSQGPEGQPQHF
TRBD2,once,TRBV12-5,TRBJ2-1,TGTGCTAGTGGTGCTGCTAGCAGCGGGAGACATGAGCAGTTCTTC,CASGAASSGRHEQFF
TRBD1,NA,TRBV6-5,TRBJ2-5,TGTGCCAGCAGAAAACAGGGGGCCGGGGAGACCCAGTACTTC,CASRKQGAGETQYF
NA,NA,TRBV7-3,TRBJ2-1,TGTGCCAGCAGCTCTACGGGGGCTAGCGGCGTCGATGAGCAGTTCTTC,CASSSTGASGVDEQFF
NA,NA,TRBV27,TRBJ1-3,TGTGCCAGCAGTCCCCAGGGAAGCTCTGGAAACACCATATATTTT,CASSPQGSSGNTIYF
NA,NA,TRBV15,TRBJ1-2,TGTGCCACCAGCAGACCGCACTCTTCCGGCTACACCTTC,CATSRPHSSGYTF
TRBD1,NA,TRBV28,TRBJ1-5,TGTGCCAGCAGTTCAGGGGGTTTGGGGTGGCAGCCCCAGCATTTT,CASSSGGLGWQPQHF
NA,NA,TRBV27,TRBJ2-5,TGTGCCAGCAGTATAGGGGTTGGGGAGACCCAGTACTTC,CASSIGVGETQYF
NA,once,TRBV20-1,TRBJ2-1,TGCAGTGCAAGTAGCGCTAACTCCTACAATGAGCAGTTCTTC,CSASSANSYNEQFF
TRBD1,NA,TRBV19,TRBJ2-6,TGTGCCAGTAGTATAGATGGGGCCGGGACAGGGACTTCGGGGGCCAACGTCCTGACTTTC,CASSIDGAGTGTSGANVLTF
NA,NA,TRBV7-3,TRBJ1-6,TGTGCCAGCAGACGGGGGGTTGGTTCACCCCTCCACTTT,CASRRGVGSPLHF
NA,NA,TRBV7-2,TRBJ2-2,TGTGCCAGCAGCTTGGATAGCGGAAACACCGGGGAGCTGTTTTTT,CASSLDSGNTGELFF
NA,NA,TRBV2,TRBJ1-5,TGTGCCACCACAACAGGGACTCAGCCCCAGCATTTT,CATTTGTQPQHF
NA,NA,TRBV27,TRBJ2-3,TGTGCCAGCAGCCTAAGGGGACTGGACCCTAGCACAGATACGCAGTATTTT,CASSLRGLDPSTDTQYF
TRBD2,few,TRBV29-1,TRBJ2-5,TGCAGCGCCCGAGGGACTATAGACCAAGAGACCCAGTACTTC,CSARGTIDQETQYF
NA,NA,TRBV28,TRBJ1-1,TGTGCCAGCATTAGTCTTGGCAGGGGAATAAGTACTGAAGCTTTCTTT,CASISLGRGISTEAFF
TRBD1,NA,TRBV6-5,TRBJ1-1,TGTGCCAGCAGTTACAACAGGGGGTCGGACACTGAAGCTTTCTTT,CASSYNRGSDTEAFF
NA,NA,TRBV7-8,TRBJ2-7,TGTGCCAGCAGCTTAGCGGCGGGGGCATACGGCCAGTACTTC,CASSLAAGAYGQYF
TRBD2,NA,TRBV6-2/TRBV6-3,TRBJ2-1,TGTGCCAGCAGTCAACCCCCGGGGGGATTGCAGTTCTTC,CASSQPPGGLQFF
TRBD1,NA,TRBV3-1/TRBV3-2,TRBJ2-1,TGTGCCAGCAGCCTGCGGACAGGGAGCTCCTACAATGAGCAGTTCTTC,CASSLRTGSSYNEQFF
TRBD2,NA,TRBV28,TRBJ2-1,TGTGCCAGCAGGGAGGTAAGGGCTAGCGGGAGTTCTGAGCAGTTCTTC,CASREVRASGSSEQFF
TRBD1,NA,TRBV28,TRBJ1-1,TGTGCCAGCAGTTTATTAGGAGGACAGGGGGCCGGGAACACTGAAGCTTTCTTT,CASSLLGGQGAGNTEAFF
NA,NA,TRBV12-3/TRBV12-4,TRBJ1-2,TGTGCCAGCAGTTTAGCGAGATATGGCTACACCTTC,CASSLARYGYTF
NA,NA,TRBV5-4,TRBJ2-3,TGTGCCAGCAGGGGGCATGCCGCTAGCACAGATACGCAGTATTTT,CASRGHAASTDTQYF
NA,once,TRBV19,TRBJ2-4,TGTGCCAGTAGTGTCTTGGGGCGAGGAGCCAAAAACATTCAGTACTTC,CASSVLGRGAKNIQYF
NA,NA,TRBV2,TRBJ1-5,TGTGCCAGCAACTTACGTGATAGCAATCAGCCCCAGCATTTT,CASNLRDSNQPQHF
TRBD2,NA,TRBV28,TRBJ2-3,TGTGCCAGCAGCCCCGTTGCATCAGCGTTTTTCGCGGGAGGAGAAGATACGCAGTATTTT,CASSPVASAFFAGGEDTQYF
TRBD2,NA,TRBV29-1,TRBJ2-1,TGCAGCGCCTATAGCGGGAGGGCATACAATGAGCAGTTCTTC,CSAYSGRAYNEQFF
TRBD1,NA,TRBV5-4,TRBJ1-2,TGTGCCAGCAGCCGCGGGACAGGTCCTCTCGCAGGCTACACCTTC,CASSRGTGPLAGYTF
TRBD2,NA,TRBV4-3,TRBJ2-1,TGCGCCAGCAGCCAAGTAACTAGCGGGAGTAATGAGCAGTTCTTC,CASSQVTSGSNEQFF